One and the same sample provided the 28 T cell receptor beta chains below, sequenced in a study of T cells in Graves' hyperthyroidism and ophthalmopathy. From RNA transcripts, TCR beta CDR3 regions were amplified. When the TCR CDR3 underwent first-round RT-PCR, the HTBI primer set was used. MiXCR, run by TCRdb on the multiplex PCR reads, gives a single entry per CDR3 protein. The table has a few hundred thousand distinct CDR3 sequences, roughly 20% seen once; the top ten hold approximately 49%. Sample: blood. The receptors here all came from a woman aged 50 to 60 with Graves' hyperthyroidism.

The chain links TRBV10-3 to TRBJ1-1; the D is unclear. The CDR3 length is 14 residues. V was trimmed by 3 bases and J by 0 bases, leaving 8 bases between them. Germline CDR1 is ENHRY and CDR2 is SYGVKD. CDR3 residues: CAISDGSMNTEAFF. The CDR3 DNA follows: TGTGCCATCAGTGACGGGTCAATGAACACTGAAGCTTTCTTT.

This clonotype has at least ten counts. The chain links TRBV3-1 to TRBJ2-1, with D possibly TRBD1 on 6 matching bases. Germline-derived CDR1 and CDR2 are LGHDT and YNNKEL (reference sequence). Trimming stripped 0 bases from V and 2 bases from J, with 17 bases between. The CDR3 covers 18 residues. CDR3: CASSQEGGWGKAYNEQFF. The CDR3 coding sequence is TGTGCCAGCAGCCAAGAAGGGGGATGGGGGAAAGCCTACAATGAGCAGTTCTTC.

The sample holds a few counts of this clonotype. The chain couples TRBV15 to TRBJ2-2, with D perhaps given as TRBD1 or TRBD2 (5 bases each). CDR1 and CDR2 (germline): LNHNV, YYDKDF (reference sequence). V shed 1 base and J shed 0 bases, with 9 bases lying between them. The CDR3 sequence is 16 residues long. CDR3 coding DNA: TGTGCCACCAGCAGAGTTGGGACCCCGAACACCGGGGAGCTGTTTTTT. Translated: CATSRVGTPNTGELFF.

The chain couples TRBV2 to TRBJ2-2; D may match TRBD1 or TRBD2 (5 bases each). The CDR3 has 17 residues. Germline V gene sequence: CDR1 SNHLY, CDR2 FYNNEI. Trimming shortened V by 6 bases and J by 3 bases, and 20 bases separated the two germline ends. CDR3 loop: CASSAPPGRYDTGELFF. The CDR3 coding sequence is TGTGCCAGCAGCGCTCCTCCGGGGCGTTATGACACCGGGGAGCTGTTTTTT. Supplemented by reference TRBV2 and TRBJ2-2, the full variable domain reads EPEVTQTPSHQVTQMGQEVILRCVPISNHLYFYWYRQILGQKVEFLVSFYNNEISEKSEIFDDQFSVERPDGSNFTLKIRSTKLEDSAMYFCASSAPPGRYDTGELFFGEGSRLTVL.

The chain has TRBV20-1 and TRBJ2-1; the D gene is possibly TRBD2 (5 bases). Germline assignment: CDR1 DFQATT and CDR2 SNEGSKA (reference sequence). There are 14 residues in the CDR3. V was shortened by 4 bases and J by 0 bases, with 10 bases between the two germline ends. CDR3 coding DNA: TGCAGTGCTAAAAAGCGGTCCTCCTACAATGAGCAGTTCTTC. Translation gives CSAKKRSSYNEQFF.

This clonotype was found many times. The J gene is TRBJ1-4, the V gene TRBV20-1, with D unresolved. Trimming pared 6 bases from V and 5 bases from J, leaving 7 bases between. CDR1 DFQATT and CDR2 SNEGSKA come from the germline V gene (reference sequence). The CDR3 has 11 amino acids. The CDR3 bases are TGCAGTGCCCCGGCAAATGAAAAACTGTTTTTT. Translated: CSAPANEKLFF.

Regarding this clonotype: A junction boundary mismatches the germline segment, possibly from a read error. The chain has TRBV28 and TRBJ2-5; TRBD2 agrees at 14 bases. CDR3 size: 16 residues. CDR1 and CDR2 from the germline V gene are MDHEN and SYDVKM. The CDR3 DNA follows: TGTGCCAGCAGCCGACGGGGACTAGCGGGAGTAGGTTTACGTGACTTC. Protein: CASSRRGLAGVGLRDF. Variable domain in full (rest from reference TRBV28 and TRBJ2-5): DVKVTQSSRYLVKRTGEKVFLECVQDMDHENMFWYRQDPGLGLRLIYFSYDVKMKEKGDIPEGYSVSREKKERFSLILESASTNQTSMYLCASSRRGLAGVGLRDFGPGTRLLVL.

This clonotype appeared a few times. J is TRBJ1-3 and V is TRBV30, with D possibly matching TRBD1 (5 bases). This CDR3 contains 13 residues. Trimming cost V 5 bases and J 0 bases, with 8 bases left between them. The germline CDR1 and CDR2 sequences are GTSNPN and SVGIG (reference sequence). The CDR3 DNA reads TGTGCCTGGGGAGGGGACTCTGGAAACACCATATATTTT. Amino acid sequence: CAWGGDSGNTIYF.

This clonotype was counted many times. V gene TRBV6-1 combines with J gene TRBJ2-1; possible D gene TRBD2, 5 bases. This CDR3 region has 17 residues. V lost 2 bases, J lost 8 bases, and 22 bases lay in between. Germline CDR1 reads MNHNS; CDR2 reads SASEGT. The CDR3 bases are TGTGCCAGCAGTGAAACTTCCCTAGCATGGTTGGTCGATGAGCAGTTCTTC. Protein product: CASSETSLAWLVDEQFF.

This clonotype was observed a handful of times. This sequence joins TRBV4-1 and TRBJ2-5; 7 positions agree with TRBD2. The CDR3 is 17 amino acids. The junction had 9 bases not matched to a gene; V was cut back by 1 base and J by 1 base. Germline-derived CDR1 and CDR2 are MGHRA and YSYEKL. Here the CDR3 reads CASSQVGAGTTQETQYF. In DNA form, the CDR3 reads TGCGCCAGCAGCCAAGTTGGAGCCGGGACTACCCAAGAGACCCAGTACTTC.

This clonotype was observed a few times. The chain uses TRBV19 and TRBJ2-1; no clear D. CDR3 length: 11 residues. Deletions cut 10 bases from V and 7 bases from J, with 11 bases between. Germline V lookup: CDR1 LNHDA, CDR2 SQIVND (reference sequence). The CDR3 DNA is TGTGCCACAGTACGTGCGAATGAGCAGTTCTTC. Translating it yields CATVRANEQFF.

This clonotype was observed many times. The chain joins TRBV7-9 to TRBJ2-5; TRBD1 agrees at 9 bases. The trim removed 5 bases at V and 5 bases at J, leaving 9 bases unmatched. The length of the CDR3 is 15 residues. In germline, CDR1 is SEHNR, CDR2 FQNEAQ (reference sequence). In nucleotides, the CDR3 is TGTGCCAGCAGCCCCACAGGGGGCGCCGGGGAGACCCAGTACTTC. It is translated as CASSPTGGAGETQYF.

The chain joins TRBV11-2 to TRBJ2-1; possibly TRBD2 for D (6 bases). Germline CDR1 and CDR2: SGHAT and FQNNGV. This CDR3 comprises 16 residues. The V and J ends lost 3 bases and 0 bases respectively, with 12 bases between them. DNA for the CDR3: TGTGCCAGCAGCTTGGAGGGAGCGAGCTCCTACAATGAGCAGTTCTTC. Its protein product is CASSLEGASSYNEQFF.

This clonotype was seen only a few times. Being one base from a much bigger clone, this may be a read error. V gene TRBV12-3 or TRBV12-4 combines with J gene TRBJ2-2; D may be TRBD2 (5 bases). V dropped 6 bases and J dropped 1 base, with 9 bases sitting between them. The CDR3 covers 14 residues. CDR3 coding DNA: TGTGCCAGCAGACGGGATTTGAACACCGGGGAGCTGTTTTTT. This sequence encodes CASRRDLNTGELFF.

In this sample, this clonotype turned up many times. The gene calls are TRBV14 and TRBJ2-7; TRBD2 aligns across 11 bases. Germline V lookup: CDR1 SGHDN, CDR2 FVKESK. Trimming at V came to 3 bases and at J to 7 bases, leaving 8 bases not matched to a gene. The CDR3 totals 15 residues. CDR3 nucleotides: TGTGCCAGCAGCCACCCGGGACTAGCGGCCCAGGAGCAGTACTTC. Amino acid sequence: CASSHPGLAAQEQYF. The full variable domain, completed using reference TRBV14 and TRBJ2-7, is EAGVTQFPSHSVIEKGQTVTLRCDPISGHDNLYWYRRVMGKEIKFLLHFVKESKQDESGMPNNRFLAERTGGTYSTLKVQPAELEDSGVYFCASSHPGLAAQEQYFGPGTRLTVT.

The chain combines TRBV18 with TRBJ2-7; 8 nucleotides match TRBD1. V lost 6 bases to trimming and J lost 6 bases; unmatched junction nucleotides: 4. Per germline, CDR1 KGHSH and CDR2 LQKENI. This CDR3 contains 12 residues. The CDR3 spells CASSQDRAEQYF. The CDR3 bases are TGTGCCAGCTCCCAGGACAGGGCCGAGCAGTACTTC.

The chain uses TRBV9 and TRBJ1-6; no clear D gene. Trimming shortened V by 0 bases and J by 5 bases, and 6 bases separated the two germline ends. The CDR3 loop spans 14 amino acids. Germline V gives CDR1 SGDLS, CDR2 YYNGEE. The CDR3 loop is CASSVGRDNSPLHF. CDR3 DNA sequence: TGTGCCAGCAGCGTAGGAAGGGATAATTCACCCCTCCACTTT.

J is TRBJ2-5 and V is TRBV9; D unresolved. Germline V lookup: CDR1 SGDLS, CDR2 YYNGEE. The CDR3 length is 15 residues. Trimming cost V 0 bases and J 5 bases, with 14 bases left between them. The CDR3, as DNA: TGTGCCAGCAGCGTAGGGGCCCAATCTCTGGAGACCCAGTACTTC. Protein product: CASSVGAQSLETQYF. Full variable domain (outside the CDR3, taken from reference TRBV9 and TRBJ2-5): DSGVTQTPKHLITATGQRVTLRCSPRSGDLSVYWYQQSLDQGLQFLIQYYNGEERAKGNILERFSAQQFPDLHSELNLSSLELGDSALYFCASSVGAQSLETQYFGPGTRLLVL.

The gene calls are TRBV6-2 or TRBV6-3 and TRBJ1-5; D is perhaps TRBD1 (5 bases). The CDR3 extends over 17 amino acids. Germline values: CDR1 MNHEY, CDR2 SVGEGT. V was shortened by 4 bases and J by 0 bases, with 16 bases between the two germline ends. CDR3 protein: CASSSTLGHYSNQPQHF. The DNA for the CDR3 is TGTGCCAGCAGTTCCACCCTCGGACATTATAGCAATCAGCCCCAGCATTTT.

This sequence joins TRBV11-2 and TRBJ2-7, with 7 bases aligning to TRBD1. The ends lost 4 bases at V and 3 bases at J; junction bases unmatched: 9. This CDR3 has 15 residues. The germline gives CDR1 SGHAT, CDR2 FQNNGV. CDR3 coding DNA: TGTGCCAGCAGCTCACAACCGGGACAGAACTACGAGCAGTACTTC. Translation: CASSSQPGQNYEQYF. The full variable domain, in which reference TRBV11-2 and TRBJ2-7 provide the parts outside the CDR3, is EAGVAQSPRYKIIEKRQSVAFWCNPISGHATLYWYQQILGQGPKLLIQFQNNGVVDDSQLPKDRFSAERLKGVDSTLKIQPAKLEDSAVYLCASSSQPGQNYEQYFGPGTRLTVT.

In nucleotides, the CDR3 is TGTGCCAGCAGCTTTGGCAGCGGGGAGCTGTTTTTT. It encodes CASSFGSGELFF. This sequence joins TRBV11-2 and TRBJ2-2; no reliable D call. The CDR3 is 12 amino acids. CDR1 is SGHAT, CDR2 FQNNGV, per germline. The V end was cut by 3 bases, the J end by 7 bases, with 6 bases between.

This clonotype was seen ten or more times. The chain couples TRBV3-1 to TRBJ2-1; TRBD2 aligns across 8 bases. J lost 12 bases, V lost 0 bases, and 7 bases had no gene match. The CDR3 loop spans 14 amino acids. Germline V gene sequence: CDR1 LGHDT, CDR2 YNNKEL (reference sequence). CDR3 coding DNA: TGTGCCAGCAGCCAAGAAGGGGCGGGAGGCGGGCAGTTCTTC. Protein product: CASSQEGAGGGQFF.

This clonotype was counted at least ten times. The chain links TRBV10-3 to TRBJ2-3, with a possible D match to TRBD2 (5 bases). The V end lost 6 bases, the J end lost 1 base, and 11 bases lay between the germline ends. CDR3 length: 14 residues. Germline V gene lookup returns CDR1 ENHRY and CDR2 SYGVKD. The CDR3 protein is CAIRDGSGTDTQYF. The CDR3 DNA is TGTGCCATCAGGGATGGGAGTGGCACAGATACGCAGTATTTT.

V gene TRBV5-4 combines with J gene TRBJ2-2; 8 bases agree with TRBD1. The V and J ends lost 1 base and 5 bases, in that order; junction bases with no gene match: 4. The germline gives CDR1 SGHNT, CDR2 YYREEE (reference sequence). CDR3 length: 15 residues. The DNA of the CDR3 is TGTGCCAGCAGCTTGAGCAGGGGGCTTACCGGGGAGCTGTTTTTT. Translation gives CASSLSRGLTGELFF.

In this sample, this clonotype turned up a few times. V is TRBV6-2 or TRBV6-3 and J is TRBJ1-5; D unclear. Germline CDR1 is MNHEY and CDR2 is SVGEGT. The CDR3 is made up of 19 amino acids. V lost 5 bases and J lost 0, with 23 bases in between. The CDR3 spells CASSDGRPSFSYSNQPQHF. CDR3 DNA sequence: TGTGCCAGCAGTGACGGACGGCCCTCTTTTTCTTATAGCAATCAGCCCCAGCATTTT.

This clonotype has only a few counts. This chain joins TRBV10-1 and TRBJ2-1; 10 bases map to TRBD2. Germline V lookup: CDR1 WNHNN, CDR2 SYGVQD (reference sequence). V lost 9 bases to trimming and J lost 3 bases; unmatched junction nucleotides: 5. This CDR3 contains 14 residues. The CDR3 is CARDQRGGYNEQFF. As DNA, the CDR3 is TGCGCCAGGGACCAGCGGGGGGGCTACAATGAGCAGTTCTTC.

V gene TRBV6-1 combines with J gene TRBJ1-1; D ambiguous. The CDR3 contains 13 residues. Trimming removed 9 bases at V and 3 bases at J, with 14 bases between. From germline, CDR1 is MNHNS and CDR2 SASEGT. DNA for the CDR3: TGTGCCAGTCTACAGTCCTGGTACACTGAAGCTTTCTTT. It translates to CASLQSWYTEAFF.

Of note for this clonotype: A much more abundant neighbour one base away suggests this may be a read error. This rearrangement joins TRBV6-1 to TRBJ1-2; D gene unclear. This CDR3 spans 15 amino acids. Per germline, CDR1 MNHNS and CDR2 SASEGT. This CDR3 is CASSKGALGGYGCTF. The CDR3 coding sequence is TGTGCCAGCAGTAAGGGAGCTCTCGGTGGCTATGGCTGCACCTTC.